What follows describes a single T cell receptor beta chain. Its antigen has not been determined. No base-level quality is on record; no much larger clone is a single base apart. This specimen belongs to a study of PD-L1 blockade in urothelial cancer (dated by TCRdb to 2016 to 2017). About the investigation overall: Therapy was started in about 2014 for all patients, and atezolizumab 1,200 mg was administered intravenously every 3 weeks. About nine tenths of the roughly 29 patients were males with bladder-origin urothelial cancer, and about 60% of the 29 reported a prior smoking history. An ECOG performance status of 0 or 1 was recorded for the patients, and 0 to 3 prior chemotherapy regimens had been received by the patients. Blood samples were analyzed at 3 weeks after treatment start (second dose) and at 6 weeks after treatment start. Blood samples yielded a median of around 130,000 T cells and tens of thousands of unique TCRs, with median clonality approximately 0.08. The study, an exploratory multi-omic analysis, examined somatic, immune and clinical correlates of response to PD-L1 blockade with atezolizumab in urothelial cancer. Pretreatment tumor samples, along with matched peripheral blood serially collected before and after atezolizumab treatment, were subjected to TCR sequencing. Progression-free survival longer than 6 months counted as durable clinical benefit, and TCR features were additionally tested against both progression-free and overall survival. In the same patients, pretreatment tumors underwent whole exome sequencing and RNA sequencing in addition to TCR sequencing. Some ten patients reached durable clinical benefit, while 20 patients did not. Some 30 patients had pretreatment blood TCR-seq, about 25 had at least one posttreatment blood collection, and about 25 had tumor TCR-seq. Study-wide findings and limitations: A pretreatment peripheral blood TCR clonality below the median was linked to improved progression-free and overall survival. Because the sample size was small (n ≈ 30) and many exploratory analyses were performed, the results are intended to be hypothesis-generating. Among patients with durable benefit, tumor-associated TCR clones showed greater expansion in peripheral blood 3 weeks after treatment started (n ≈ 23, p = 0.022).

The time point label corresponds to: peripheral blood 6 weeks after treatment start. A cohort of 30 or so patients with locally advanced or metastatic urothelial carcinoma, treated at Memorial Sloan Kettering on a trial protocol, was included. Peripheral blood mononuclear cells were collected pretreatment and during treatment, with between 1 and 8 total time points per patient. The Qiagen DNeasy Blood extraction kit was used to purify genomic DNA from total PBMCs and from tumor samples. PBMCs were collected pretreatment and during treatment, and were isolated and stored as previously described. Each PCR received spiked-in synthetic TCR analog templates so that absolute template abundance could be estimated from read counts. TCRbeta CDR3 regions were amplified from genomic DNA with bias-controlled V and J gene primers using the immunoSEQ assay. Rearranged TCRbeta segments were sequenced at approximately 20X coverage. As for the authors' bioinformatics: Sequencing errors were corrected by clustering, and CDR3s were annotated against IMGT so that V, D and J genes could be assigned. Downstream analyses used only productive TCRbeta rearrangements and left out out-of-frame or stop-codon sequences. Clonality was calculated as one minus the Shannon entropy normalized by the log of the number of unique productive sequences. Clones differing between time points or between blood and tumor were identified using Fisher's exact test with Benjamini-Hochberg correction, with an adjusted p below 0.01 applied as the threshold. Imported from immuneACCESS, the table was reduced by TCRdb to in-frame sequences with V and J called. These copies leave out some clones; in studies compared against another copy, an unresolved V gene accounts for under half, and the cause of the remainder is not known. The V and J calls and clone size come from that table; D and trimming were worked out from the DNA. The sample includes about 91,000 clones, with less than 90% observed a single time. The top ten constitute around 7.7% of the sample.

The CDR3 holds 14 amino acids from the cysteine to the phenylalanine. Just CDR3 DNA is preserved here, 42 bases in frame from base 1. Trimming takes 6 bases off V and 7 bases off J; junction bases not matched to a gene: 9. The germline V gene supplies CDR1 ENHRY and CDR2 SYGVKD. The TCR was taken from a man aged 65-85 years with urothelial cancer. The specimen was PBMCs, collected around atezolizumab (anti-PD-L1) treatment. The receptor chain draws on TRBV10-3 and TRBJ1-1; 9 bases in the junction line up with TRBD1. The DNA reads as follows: TGTGCCATCAGAGATCCGGGACAGGGATATGAAGCTTTCTTT. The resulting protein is CAIRDPGQGYEAFF.